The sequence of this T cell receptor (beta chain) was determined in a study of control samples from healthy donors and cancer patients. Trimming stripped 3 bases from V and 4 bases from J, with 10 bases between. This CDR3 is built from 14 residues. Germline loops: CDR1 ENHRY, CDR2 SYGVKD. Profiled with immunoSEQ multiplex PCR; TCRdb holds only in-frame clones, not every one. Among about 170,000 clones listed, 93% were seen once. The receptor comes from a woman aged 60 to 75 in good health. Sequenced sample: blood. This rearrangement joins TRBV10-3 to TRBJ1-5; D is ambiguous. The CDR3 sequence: CAISDEVYNQPQHF. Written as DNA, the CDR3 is TGTGCCATCAGTGACGAGGTGTATAATCAGCCCCAGCATTTT.